The 5 T cell receptor beta chains given below trace back to one sample, sequenced in a study of Tregs in tolerant kidney transplant recipients. Related graft donors supplied nonmyeloablative bone marrow transplants, and mixed chimerism was transient. Data came from immunoSEQ multiplex PCR; TCRdb stores just in-frame clones and leaves some out. The top ten clones hold 1.5% to 2% of a sample with about 81,000 clones, about 91% of them seen once. The input for sequencing was CD4+ T cells from blood (PBMCs), taken 24 months after the transplant. Receptors originate from a human patient who received a combined kidney and bone marrow transplant. Some T cells may be provided by the graft donor.

The chain recombines TRBV7-2 with TRBJ2-7, with 7 positions matching TRBD2. CDR3 length: 14 amino acids. Germline trimming cut 1 base from V and 5 bases from J; bases unmatched to any gene: 5. Germline CDR1 is SGHTA and CDR2 is FQGNSA. The CDR3 DNA sequence: TGTGCCAGCAGCTTAGTTTCGGGGACTAACGAGCAGTACTTC. Translation gives CASSLVSGTNEQYF.

The rearrangement joins TRBV7-3 to TRBJ1-2, with 8 bases lining up with TRBD1. Trimming at V came to 6 bases and at J to 4 bases, leaving 7 bases not matched to a gene. The CDR3 is made up of 14 amino acids. Germline V lookup: CDR1 SGHTA, CDR2 FQGTGA. The CDR3 protein is CASRLDRVSYGYTF. The DNA of the CDR3 is TGTGCCAGCAGACTGGACAGGGTTTCCTATGGCTACACCTTC.

This clone appeared a few times. The chain links TRBV5-1 to TRBJ1-1, with D uncertain. CDR1 and CDR2 from the germline V gene are SGHRS and YFSETQ. The ends were cut back, 3 bases at V and 2 bases at J, with 8 bases in the middle. The CDR3 consists of 13 residues. CDR3 bases: TGCGCCAGCAGCTCTACAGCAAACACTGAAGCTTTCTTT. Its protein is CASSSTANTEAFF.

CDR3 sequence reads: CASSYLGEGPETQYF. CDR3 nucleotides: TGTGCCAGCAGTTACTTGGGGGAGGGCCCGGAGACCCAGTACTTC. The chain carries TRBV6-5 and TRBJ2-5; 7 positions match TRBD2. This CDR3 contains 15 residues. Germline V gene data show CDR1 as MNHEY and CDR2 as SVGAGI. V was clipped by 1 base and J by 5 bases; unmatched bases: 7.

In DNA form, the CDR3 reads TGTGCCAGCAGCTGGGGGACAGGGTTCTTAGATGGCTACACCTTC. Its protein product is CASSWGTGFLDGYTF. The rearrangement joins TRBV5-4 to TRBJ1-2, with 9 bases that match TRBD1. Germline CDR1 reads SGHNT; CDR2 reads YYREEE (reference sequence). The CDR3 has 15 amino acids. V lost 3 bases, J lost 6 bases, and 9 bases stayed unmatched.